Below, 10 T cell receptor beta chains from the same sample are listed, as sequenced in a study of T cells in women clearing cervical HPV infection. Method: immunoSEQ multiplex PCR; TCRdb's copy keeps in-frame clones and lacks some. The listing contains around 39,000 clones. Input material: blood buffy coat. All receptors come from a woman between 18 and 75 years old with a cervical HPV16 infection that either progressed to CIN3+ or cleared (not recorded which).

Concerning this clone: The sequenced fragment ends 3 residues before the CDR3 boundary, so the rest is inferred from the germline J gene. V gene TRBV5-1 combines with J gene TRBJ1-1; D uncertain. Per the germline V gene, CDR1 is SGHRS and CDR2 is YFSETQ. The length of the CDR3 is 15 residues. The V gene lost 0 bases and the J gene lost 3 bases, with 12 bases spanning the gap. The part of the CDR3 DNA that was read is TGCGCCAGCAGCTTGGCCGTGGACTTGGACACTGAA. It specifies CASSLAVDLDTE. The full-length CDR3 reads as CASSLAVDLDTEAFF. The full variable domain, its missing parts supplied by reference TRBV5-1 and TRBJ1-1, is KAGVTQTPRYLIKTRGQQVTLSCSPISGHRSVSWYQQTPGQGLQFLFEYFSETQRNKGNFPGRFSGRQFSNSRSEMNVSTLELGDSALYLCASSLAVDLDTEAFFGQGTRLTVV.

Worth noting for this clone: The sequence runs out 3 residues before the end of the CDR3; the remainder is reconstructed from the germline J gene. Other nucleotide sequences in the sample specify the same CDR3. J is TRBJ1-2 and V is TRBV19; 10 bases map to TRBD1. The germline V gene encodes CDR1 LNHDA and CDR2 SQIVND (reference sequence). CDR3 length: 15 amino acids. The trim removed 4 bases at V and 2 bases at J, leaving 4 bases unmatched. This CDR3 is CASSTRQGANYGYTF. The sequenced part of the CDR3 DNA is TGTGCCAGTAGTACCCGACAGGGGGCGAACTATGGC.

In the case of this clone: The DNA ends 3 residues before the CDR3 does, and the rest of the CDR3 is filled in from the germline J gene. This chain uses TRBV2 with TRBJ2-7; no reliable D call. Per germline, CDR1 SNHLY and CDR2 FYNNEI. The germline V and J ends were trimmed by 6 bases and 5 bases, with 17 bases remaining between them. The CDR3 covers 14 residues. The part of the CDR3 DNA that was read is TGTGCCAGCAGCTCAGCTAAGGGTTTTGACGAG. This encodes CASSSAKGFDE. The entire CDR3 reads CASSSAKGFDEQYF.

On this clone itself: The CDR3 end lies 3 residues beyond the end of the read and is filled in from the germline J gene. The chain uses TRBV7-9 and TRBJ2-2, with D tentatively TRBD2 (5 bases). This CDR3 contains 13 residues. V dropped 6 bases and J dropped 4 bases, with 9 bases sitting between them. CDR1 and CDR2 from the germline V gene are SEHNR and FQNEAQ (reference sequence). The CDR3 sequence: CASRVLATGELFF. Partial CDR3 DNA: TGTGCCAGCAGGGTTCTAGCCACCGGGGAG. Combining the CDR3 with reference TRBV7-9 and TRBJ2-2 gives the whole variable domain DTGVSQNPRHKITKRGQNVTFRCDPISEHNRLYWYRQTLGQGPEFLTYFQNEAQLEKSRLLSDRFSAERPKGSFSTLEIQRTEQGDSAMYLCASRVLATGELFFGEGSRLTVL.

Points on this clone: The CDR3 end is not reached by the read, which stops 3 residues before it; the germline J gene fills it in. The chain links TRBV7-2 to TRBJ2-7; TRBD1 aligns across 9 bases. J was trimmed by 3 bases and V by 2 bases; bases with no gene match: 5. This CDR3 comprises 15 residues. Germline V gives CDR1 SGHTA, CDR2 FQGNSA. The CDR3 region is CASSLKGTGIYEQYF. The CDR3 DNA, read in part, is TGTGCCAGCAGCTTAAAAGGGACAGGGATCTACGAG.

The part of the CDR3 DNA that was read is TGCAGCGTTGAAGGGCAGGGGATCTACGAG. This gives the protein CSVEGQGIYE. Given in full, the CDR3 is CSVEGQGIYEQYF. The chain links TRBV29-1 to TRBJ2-7; perhaps TRBD1 as D (6 bases). Coverage ceases 3 residues before the CDR3 finishes, and the germline J gene fills in the end. Trimming removed 1 base from V and 3 bases from J, with 10 bases in between. The CDR3 consists of 13 residues. The germline V gene has CDR1 SQVTM and CDR2 ANQGSEA.

Points on this clone: The CDR3 end is not reached by the read, which stops 3 residues before it; the germline J gene fills it in. The gene calls are TRBV2 and TRBJ2-7; TRBD2 matches 11 bases. CDR1 is SNHLY and CDR2 is FYNNEI in the germline V gene. V lost 8 bases, J lost 3 bases, and 9 bases stayed unmatched. The CDR3 is made up of 15 amino acids. The CDR3 here is CASDLLTSGGYEQYF. The sequenced CDR3 bases are TGTGCCAGCGACCTTCTCACTAGCGGGGGCTACGAG.

On this clone itself: The read stops 3 residues short of the end of the CDR3; the missing end is completed from the germline J gene. J is TRBJ2-3 and V is TRBV5-1; the D is unclear. This CDR3 contains 14 residues. Germline V gene lookup returns CDR1 SGHRS and CDR2 YFSETQ. V dropped 4 bases and J dropped 0 bases, with 9 bases sitting between them. The CDR3 loop reads CASSVADSTDTQYF. The CDR3 DNA, read in part, is TGCGCCAGCAGCGTAGCAGATAGCACAGATACG.

As for this clone: The read ends 3 residues shy of where the CDR3 ends; the end is completed using the germline J gene. This chain joins TRBV7-6 and TRBJ2-2, with a possible D match to TRBD1 (6 bases). The CDR3 consists of 16 residues. V was shortened by 1 base and J by 1 base, with 10 bases between the two germline ends. Per germline, CDR1 SGHVS and CDR2 FNYEAQ. CDR3 DNA (partial): TGTGCCAGCAGCTTAGTAGAAGGGGGGAACACCGGGGAG. Protein: CASSLVEGGNTGE. The whole CDR3 region reads CASSLVEGGNTGELFF.

Note on this clone: The read gets to within 3 residues of the CDR3 end, and the germline J gene fills in the rest. This rearrangement joins TRBV18 to TRBJ1-2; D unresolved. V dropped 3 bases and J dropped 4 bases, with 15 bases sitting between them. This CDR3 is 15 amino acids long. Germline V lookup: CDR1 KGHSH, CDR2 LQKENI. The CDR3: CASSPVTAPGYGYTF. Partial CDR3 DNA: TGTGCCAGCTCACCGGTTACAGCTCCCGGCTATGGC.